The clone carrying this TCR beta chain occurred many times. Its antigen is currently unknown. Full-length variable regions came from constant-region reverse primers plus semi-nested Nested Universal Primer A PCR. TCRdb re-analysed the 5' RACE reads in MiXCR, keeping a single row per CDR3 protein. The data contain 25,000 to 40,000 distinct CDR3 sequences, around 22% of them singletons. The CDR3 runs to 14 residues. Overall study findings and caveats: Tumor Tregs overlapped most with tumor, then blood, naive CD4+ cells.

This sequence joins TRBV21-1 and TRBJ2-7; the table's D call, TRBD2, has no DNA check behind it. TRBV21-1 is a recognized pseudogene. The TCR sequence derives from a female donor with breast cancer. Sequencing was performed on memory CD4+ T cells sorted from blood. Documented subset: memory CD4+ T cells, CD4+CD45RO+CD25-. The CDR3 nucleotides read TGTGCCAGCAGCAAAGTTGCTAGTGGCTACGAGCAGTACTTC. Encoded protein: CASSKVASGYEQYF.